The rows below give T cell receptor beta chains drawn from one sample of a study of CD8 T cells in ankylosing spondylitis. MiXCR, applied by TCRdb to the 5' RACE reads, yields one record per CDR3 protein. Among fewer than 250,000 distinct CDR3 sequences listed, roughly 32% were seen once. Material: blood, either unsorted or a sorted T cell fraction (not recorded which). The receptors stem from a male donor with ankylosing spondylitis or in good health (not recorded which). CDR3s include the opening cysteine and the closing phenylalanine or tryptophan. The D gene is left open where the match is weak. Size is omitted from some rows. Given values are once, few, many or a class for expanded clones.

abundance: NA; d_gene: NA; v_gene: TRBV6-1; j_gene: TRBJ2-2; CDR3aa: CASSPDMYTGELFF; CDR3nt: TGTGCCAGCAGTCCAGACATGTATACCGGGGAGCTGTTTTTT
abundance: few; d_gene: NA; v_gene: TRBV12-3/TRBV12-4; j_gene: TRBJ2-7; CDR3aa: CASSWGLGSYEQYF; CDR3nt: TGTGCCAGCAGTTGGGGTCTTGGCTCCTACGAGCAGTACTTC
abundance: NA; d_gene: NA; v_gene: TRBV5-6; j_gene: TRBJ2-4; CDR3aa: CASSPARGAKNIQYF; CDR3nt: TGTGCCAGCAGCCCAGCTCGGGGGGCGAAAAACATTCAGTACTTC
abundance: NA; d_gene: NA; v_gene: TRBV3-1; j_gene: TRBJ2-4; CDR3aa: CASSQGGSPKNIQYF; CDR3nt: TGTGCCAGCAGCCAAGGGGGCAGCCCCAAAAACATTCAGTACTTC
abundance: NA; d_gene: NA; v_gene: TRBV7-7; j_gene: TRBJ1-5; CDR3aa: CASSLAIGFWGNQPQHF; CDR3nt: TGTGCCAGCAGCTTAGCCATCGGGTTCTGGGGCAATCAGCCCCAGCATTTT
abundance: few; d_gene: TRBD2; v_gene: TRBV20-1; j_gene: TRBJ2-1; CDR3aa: CSARGDSGGTYNEQFF; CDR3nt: TGCAGTGCTAGAGGGGATAGCGGGGGGACCTACAATGAGCAGTTCTTC
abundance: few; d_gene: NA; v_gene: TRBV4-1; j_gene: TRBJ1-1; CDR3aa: CASSLTGPSRAFF; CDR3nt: TGCGCCAGCAGCCTTACGGGGCCTTCCCGAGCTTTCTTT
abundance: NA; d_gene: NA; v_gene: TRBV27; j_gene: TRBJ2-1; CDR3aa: CASSKTVQEQFF; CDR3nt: TGTGCCAGCAGTAAAACAGTACAAGAGCAGTTCTTC
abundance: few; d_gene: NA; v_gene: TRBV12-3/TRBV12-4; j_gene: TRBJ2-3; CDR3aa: CASGGGGGMDTQYF; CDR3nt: TGTGCCAGCGGAGGGGGCGGAGGCATGGATACGCAGTATTTT
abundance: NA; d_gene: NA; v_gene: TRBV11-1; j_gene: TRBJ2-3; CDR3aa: CASSFFLAWTVTSTDTQYF; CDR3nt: TGTGCCAGCAGCTTTTTCTTGGCCTGGACAGTTACTAGCACAGATACGCAGTATTTT
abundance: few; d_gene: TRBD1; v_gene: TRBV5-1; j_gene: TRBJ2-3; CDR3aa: CASSPGQASGTDTQYF; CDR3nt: TGCGCCAGCAGCCCCGGACAGGCGTCAGGGACAGATACGCAGTATTTT
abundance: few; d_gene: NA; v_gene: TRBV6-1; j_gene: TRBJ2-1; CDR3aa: CASSISGSSYNEQFF; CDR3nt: TGTGCCAGCAGTATTAGCGGCAGCTCCTACAATGAGCAGTTCTTC
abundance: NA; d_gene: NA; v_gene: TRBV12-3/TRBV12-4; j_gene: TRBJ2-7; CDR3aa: CASRHTGSYEQYF; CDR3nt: TGTGCCAGCAGACACACAGGGTCCTACGAGCAGTACTTC
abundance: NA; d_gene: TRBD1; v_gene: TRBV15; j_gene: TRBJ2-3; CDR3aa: CATSKDRGRWDTQYF; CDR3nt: TGTGCCACCAGCAAGGACAGGGGGCGGTGGGATACGCAGTATTTT
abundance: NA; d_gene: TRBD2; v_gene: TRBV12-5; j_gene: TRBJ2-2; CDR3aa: CASGTPGLGKAGELFF; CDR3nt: TGTGCTAGTGGTACCCCGGGACTAGGGAAGGCCGGGGAGCTGTTTTTT
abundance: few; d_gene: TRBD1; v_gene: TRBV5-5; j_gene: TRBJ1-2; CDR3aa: CASSVDRGLGYTF; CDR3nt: TGTGCCAGCAGCGTAGACAGGGGGCTCGGCTACACCTTC
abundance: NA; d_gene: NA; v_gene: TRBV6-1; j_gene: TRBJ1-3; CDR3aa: CASSQDLSGNTIYF; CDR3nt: TGTGCCAGCAGTCAGGACCTATCTGGGAACACCATATATTTT
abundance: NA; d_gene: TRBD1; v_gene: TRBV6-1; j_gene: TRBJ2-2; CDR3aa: CASSRGQGNTGELFF; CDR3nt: TGTGCCAGCAGCCGTGGACAGGGGAACACCGGGGAGCTGTTTTTT
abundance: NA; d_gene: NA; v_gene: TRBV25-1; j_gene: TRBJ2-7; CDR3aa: CASSEYTGVPSSSYEQYF; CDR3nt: TGTGCCAGCAGTGAATATACGGGAGTGCCTTCGAGCTCCTACGAGCAGTACTTC
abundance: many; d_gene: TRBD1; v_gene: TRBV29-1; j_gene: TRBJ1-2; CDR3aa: CSGGQGTNGYTF; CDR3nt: TGCAGCGGGGGACAGGGAACAAATGGCTACACCTTC
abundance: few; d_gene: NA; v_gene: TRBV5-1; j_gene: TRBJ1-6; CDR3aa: CASSFGLQSSYNSPLHF; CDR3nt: TGCGCCAGCAGCTTTGGACTCCAGAGCTCCTATAATTCACCCCTCCACTTT
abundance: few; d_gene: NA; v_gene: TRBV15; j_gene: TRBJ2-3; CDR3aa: CATSRPTDTQYF; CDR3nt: TGTGCCACCAGCAGGCCCACAGATACGCAGTATTTT
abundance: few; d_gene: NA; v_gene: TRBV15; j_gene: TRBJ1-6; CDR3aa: CATSRDVGGSNSPLHF; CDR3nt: TGTGCCACCAGCAGGGACGTGGGGGGTTCCAATTCACCCCTCCACTTT
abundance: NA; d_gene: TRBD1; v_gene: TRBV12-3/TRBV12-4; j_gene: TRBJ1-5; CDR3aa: CASRPGTGGPNQPQHF; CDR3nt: TGTGCCAGCAGACCTGGGACAGGGGGCCCCAATCAGCCCCAGCATTTT